Listed below are T cell receptor beta chains from one sample, sequenced in a study of blood T cell repertoires in COVID-19. The assay was immunoSEQ multiplex PCR, and TCRdb's table has in-frame clones only and misses some. The sample records tens of thousands of clones, 83% being singletons. Sequenced sample: peripheral blood. The origin of the receptors is a woman aged 80 or over with acute or convalescent COVID-19. CDR3s include the opening cysteine and the closing phenylalanine or tryptophan. The order of the fields is D gene, J gene, V gene, clone size, CDR3 protein, CDR3 DNA. A D gene is named only where the DNA matches it firmly. Clone size is given for some rows only: seen once, a few or many times, or a class if the clone is expanded.

d_call: TRBD2; j_call: TRBJ2-7; v_call: TRBV18; clone_size: NA; cdr3_aa: CASSLLGGSYEQYF; cdr3_nt: TGTGCCAGCTCCTTATTGGGCGGGAGCTACGAGCAGTACTTC
d_call: TRBD2; j_call: TRBJ2-5; v_call: TRBV3-1/TRBV3-2; clone_size: NA; cdr3_aa: CASSQGQAGDETQYF; cdr3_nt: TGTGCCAGCAGCCAAGGCCAGGCGGGAGATGAGACCCAGTACTTC
d_call: NA; j_call: TRBJ2-1; v_call: TRBV24-1; clone_size: NA; cdr3_aa: CATSEGDEQFF; cdr3_nt: TGTGCCACCAGTGAAGGGGATGAGCAGTTCTTC
d_call: NA; j_call: TRBJ1-1; v_call: TRBV7-8; clone_size: NA; cdr3_aa: CASSLVQGTEAFF; cdr3_nt: TGTGCCAGCAGCTTAGTTCAGGGCACTGAAGCTTTCTTT
d_call: TRBD1; j_call: TRBJ2-7; v_call: TRBV20-1; clone_size: NA; cdr3_aa: CSASLLRGSRSEQYF; cdr3_nt: TGCAGTGCTAGTCTACTCAGGGGGAGCCGATCCGAGCAGTACTTC
d_call: TRBD2; j_call: TRBJ2-5; v_call: TRBV3-1/TRBV3-2; clone_size: NA; cdr3_aa: CASSRFPGLAGVRETQYF; cdr3_nt: TGTGCCAGCAGCCGATTCCCGGGACTAGCGGGAGTTCGGGAGACCCAGTACTTC
d_call: TRBD1; j_call: TRBJ1-2; v_call: TRBV5-1; clone_size: NA; cdr3_aa: CASSLWDREGYTF; cdr3_nt: TGCGCCAGCAGCTTGTGGGACAGGGAGGGCTACACCTTC
d_call: NA; j_call: TRBJ1-5; v_call: TRBV19; clone_size: NA; cdr3_aa: CASSMQGLSNQPQHF; cdr3_nt: TGTGCCAGTAGTATGCAGGGCCTTAGCAATCAGCCCCAGCATTTT
d_call: TRBD2; j_call: TRBJ2-5; v_call: TRBV29-1; clone_size: NA; cdr3_aa: CSVDGGDETQYF; cdr3_nt: TGCAGCGTTGATGGGGGGGATGAGACCCAGTACTTC
d_call: NA; j_call: TRBJ2-2; v_call: TRBV28; clone_size: NA; cdr3_aa: CASRRRVTGELFF; cdr3_nt: TGTGCCAGCAGAAGGAGGGTTACCGGGGAGCTGTTTTTT
d_call: TRBD2; j_call: TRBJ2-3; v_call: TRBV6-6; clone_size: NA; cdr3_aa: CASSPLTGRASTDTQYF; cdr3_nt: TGTGCCAGCAGTCCACTAACTGGGAGGGCAAGCACAGATACGCAGTATTTT
d_call: TRBD1; j_call: TRBJ1-2; v_call: TRBV5-6; clone_size: NA; cdr3_aa: CASSLGQGPNYGYTF; cdr3_nt: TGTGCCAGCAGCCTCGGACAGGGCCCTAACTATGGCTACACCTTC
d_call: NA; j_call: TRBJ2-2; v_call: TRBV7-2; clone_size: NA; cdr3_aa: CASSLGIHTVANTGELFF; cdr3_nt: TGTGCCAGCAGCTTAGGGATCCACACAGTCGCGAACACCGGGGAGCTGTTTTTT
d_call: NA; j_call: TRBJ1-6; v_call: TRBV21-1; clone_size: NA; cdr3_aa: CASSRVGIGANSPLHF; cdr3_nt: NA
d_call: TRBD2; j_call: TRBJ2-7; v_call: TRBV19; clone_size: NA; cdr3_aa: CASSPLAGGSYEQYF; cdr3_nt: TGTGCCAGTAGCCCCCTAGCGGGGGGATCCTACGAGCAGTACTTC
d_call: TRBD1; j_call: TRBJ2-2; v_call: TRBV7-2; clone_size: NA; cdr3_aa: CASSLKAGGSFTGELFF; cdr3_nt: TGTGCCAGCAGCTTAAAGGCAGGGGGAAGTTTTACCGGGGAGCTGTTTTTT
d_call: NA; j_call: TRBJ2-1; v_call: TRBV12-3/TRBV12-4; clone_size: once; cdr3_aa: CASSLGTSNEQFF; cdr3_nt: TGTGCCAGCAGTTTAGGGACTTCCAATGAGCAGTTCTTC
d_call: TRBD1; j_call: TRBJ2-5; v_call: TRBV20-1; clone_size: NA; cdr3_aa: CSADRGETQYF; cdr3_nt: TGCAGTGCTGACAGGGGAGAGACCCAGTACTTC
d_call: NA; j_call: TRBJ2-7; v_call: TRBV20-1; clone_size: once; cdr3_aa: CSASIAEGSYEQYF; cdr3_nt: TGCAGTGCTAGTATAGCGGAGGGCTCCTACGAGCAGTACTTC
d_call: NA; j_call: TRBJ2-2; v_call: TRBV6-6; clone_size: NA; cdr3_aa: CAHGAGGELFF; cdr3_nt: TGTGCCCATGGGGCAGGCGGGGAGCTGTTTTTT
d_call: NA; j_call: TRBJ2-5; v_call: TRBV6-5; clone_size: NA; cdr3_aa: CASSPGVRATETQYF; cdr3_nt: TGTGCCAGCAGTCCCGGGGTAAGGGCGACAGAGACCCAGTACTTC
d_call: TRBD2; j_call: TRBJ2-7; v_call: TRBV7-2; clone_size: NA; cdr3_aa: CASSSIAGVTYEQYF; cdr3_nt: TGTGCCAGCAGCTCCATAGCGGGAGTAACCTACGAGCAGTACTTC
d_call: TRBD1; j_call: TRBJ2-7; v_call: TRBV19; clone_size: NA; cdr3_aa: CASSIGPGGFNEQYF; cdr3_nt: TGTGCCAGTAGTATAGGACCAGGGGGCTTCAACGAGCAGTACTTC
d_call: TRBD1; j_call: TRBJ2-7; v_call: TRBV6-2/TRBV6-3; clone_size: NA; cdr3_aa: CASSYGGLGQGANYEQYF; cdr3_nt: TGTGCCAGCAGTTACGGGGGCCTGGGACAGGGGGCCAACTACGAGCAGTACTTC
d_call: NA; j_call: TRBJ2-5; v_call: TRBV2; clone_size: NA; cdr3_aa: CASSEGGNRGGQETQYF; cdr3_nt: TGTGCCAGCAGTGAAGGGGGAAACCGCGGAGGCCAAGAGACCCAGTACTTC
d_call: TRBD2; j_call: TRBJ2-6; v_call: TRBV3-1/TRBV3-2; clone_size: NA; cdr3_aa: CASYGAGGLSGANVLTF; cdr3_nt: TGTGCCAGTTACGGGGCGGGGGGCCTCTCTGGGGCCAACGTCCTGACTTTC
d_call: NA; j_call: TRBJ2-2; v_call: TRBV7-9; clone_size: NA; cdr3_aa: CASSFGGVANTGELFF; cdr3_nt: TGTGCCAGCAGCTTCGGGGGAGTAGCGAACACCGGGGAGCTGTTTTTT
d_call: NA; j_call: TRBJ2-1; v_call: TRBV10-3; clone_size: NA; cdr3_aa: CAISDAGISSYNEQFF; cdr3_nt: TGTGCCATCAGTGATGCCGGTATAAGCTCCTACAATGAGCAGTTCTTC
d_call: NA; j_call: TRBJ2-7; v_call: TRBV5-6; clone_size: NA; cdr3_aa: CASSIGGEQYF; cdr3_nt: TGTGCCAGCAGCATAGGGGGCGAGCAGTACTTC
d_call: NA; j_call: TRBJ1-4; v_call: TRBV30; clone_size: NA; cdr3_aa: CAWSVPGNEKLFF; cdr3_nt: TGTGCCTGGAGTGTACCCGGTAATGAAAAACTGTTTTTT
d_call: NA; j_call: TRBJ1-4; v_call: TRBV9; clone_size: NA; cdr3_aa: CASSPWGETNEKLFF; cdr3_nt: TGTGCCAGCAGCCCCTGGGGGGAAACTAATGAAAAACTGTTTTTT
d_call: NA; j_call: TRBJ2-7; v_call: TRBV6-2/TRBV6-3; clone_size: NA; cdr3_aa: CASSLALSGEQYF; cdr3_nt: TGTGCCAGCAGTTTGGCCCTCTCGGGGGAGCAGTACTTC
d_call: TRBD1; j_call: TRBJ2-7; v_call: TRBV28; clone_size: NA; cdr3_aa: CASSTYRGGTGQGIYEQYF; cdr3_nt: TGTGCCAGCAGTACCTACCGTGGGGGAACGGGACAGGGAATCTACGAGCAGTACTTC
d_call: TRBD2; j_call: TRBJ2-5; v_call: TRBV7-2; clone_size: NA; cdr3_aa: CASSLGREATETQYF; cdr3_nt: TGTGCCAGCAGTCTTGGGCGGGAGGCTACCGAGACCCAGTACTTC
d_call: NA; j_call: TRBJ2-5; v_call: TRBV19; clone_size: NA; cdr3_aa: CASSYQAAQETQYF; cdr3_nt: TGTGCCAGTAGTTATCAAGCGGCCCAAGAGACCCAGTACTTC
d_call: NA; j_call: TRBJ2-5; v_call: TRBV6-4; clone_size: NA; cdr3_aa: CASSATFQETQYF; cdr3_nt: TGTGCCAGCAGTGCAACATTCCAAGAGACCCAGTACTTC
d_call: NA; j_call: TRBJ1-4; v_call: TRBV12-3/TRBV12-4; clone_size: once; cdr3_aa: CASSLGELEKLFF; cdr3_nt: TGTGCCAGCAGTTTAGGCGAACTGGAAAAACTGTTTTTT